The 18 T cell receptor beta chains below all came from one sample that was sequenced in a study of T cell responses to AZD1222 COVID-19 vaccine. Sequencing was performed with immunoSEQ multiplex PCR; in TCRdb, only in-frame clones are kept and a portion is missing. Altogether approximately 160,000 clones are present, around 91% being singletons, with the ten largest covering roughly 5%. The specimen comprised peripheral blood, sampled on day 0 of AZD1222 vaccination. These receptors all stem from an adult in good health.

The J gene is TRBJ1-5, the V gene TRBV7-8; possibly TRBD1 for D (5 bases). Trimming took off 5 bases at V and 1 base at J, with 15 bases between the two ends. In germline, CDR1 is SGHVS, CDR2 FQNEAQ. The CDR3 is 16 amino acids. The CDR3 sequence is CASSTSGVESNQPQHF. The CDR3 DNA sequence: TGTGCCAGCAGCACATCGGGGGTAGAGAGCAATCAGCCCCAGCATTTT.

This clone was counted once. The chain combines TRBV14 with TRBJ2-3, with no clear D. Deletions cut 4 bases from V and 3 bases from J, with 14 bases between. The length of the CDR3 is 15 residues. Germline values: CDR1 SGHDN, CDR2 FVKESK. CDR3 loop: CASSPSPMGTDTQYF. The DNA of the CDR3 is TGTGCCAGCAGCCCCAGTCCGATGGGAACAGATACGCAGTATTTT.

The V call is TRBV6-2 or TRBV6-3, the J call TRBJ2-3; maybe TRBD2 (5 bases). Trimming took 2 bases from V and 5 from J, leaving 14 bases between them. The CDR3 loop spans 15 amino acids. The germline V gene encodes CDR1 MNHEY and CDR2 SVGEGT. In nucleotides, the CDR3 is TGTGCCAGCAGTTACGTAGGACTCACACGAGATACGCAGTATTTT. This translates into CASSYVGLTRDTQYF.

The rearrangement links TRBV18 to TRBJ1-2; the D gene is possibly TRBD1 (6 bases). CDR1 is KGHSH, CDR2 LQKENI, per germline. The CDR3 consists of 13 residues. The V and J ends lost 3 bases and 2 bases respectively, with 7 bases between them. The CDR3 nucleotides read TGTGCCAGCTCACCGGACAGAAACTATGGCTACACCTTC. It translates to CASSPDRNYGYTF.

This clone appeared once. The chain has TRBV18 and TRBJ1-4; D gene unclear. Deletions cut 5 bases from V and 0 bases from J, with 4 bases between. Germline CDR1 and CDR2: KGHSH and LQKENI. The CDR3 sequence is 13 residues long. CDR3 coding DNA: TGTGCCAGCTCATTTGCAACTAATGAAAAACTGTTTTTT. As protein: CASSFATNEKLFF.

The genes are TRBV19 and TRBJ2-6; no clear D. CDR1 is LNHDA, CDR2 SQIVND, per germline (reference sequence). Trimming took off 3 bases at V and 1 base at J, with 7 bases between the two ends. The CDR3 has 15 residues. CDR3 residues: CASSMWVSGANVLTF. The DNA for the CDR3 is TGTGCCAGTAGTATGTGGGTGTCTGGGGCCAACGTCCTGACTTTC.

This rearrangement joins TRBV3-1 (or the pseudogene TRBV3-2) to TRBJ2-3, with D uncertain. CDR1 and CDR2 (germline): LGHDT, YNNKEL (reference sequence). V was clipped by 1 base and J by 0 bases, with 8 bases between them. The CDR3 covers 15 residues. CDR3 nucleotides: TGTGCCAGCAGCCAAGTTCCTTCTAGCACAGATACGCAGTATTTT. It specifies CASSQVPSSTDTQYF.

V and J are TRBV6-1 and TRBJ1-4; D remains unclear. There are 14 residues in the CDR3. Germline CDR1 reads MNHNS; CDR2 reads SASEGT. Trimming removed 3 bases from V and 5 bases from J, with 10 bases in between. The CDR3 sequence: CASSEGLVNEKLFF. The CDR3 DNA reads as TGTGCCAGCAGTGAGGGGTTGGTGAATGAAAAACTGTTTTTT.

The gene calls are TRBV11-3 and TRBJ1-3; TRBD1 agrees at 9 bases. Germline-derived CDR1 and CDR2 are SGHNT and YENEEA. The J segment lost 2 bases and the V segment lost 5 bases, leaving 4 bases of the junction unmatched. The CDR3 runs 15 residues. Here the CDR3 reads CASSPGTGPGNTIYF. CDR3 sequence (DNA): TGTGCCAGCAGCCCCGGGACAGGGCCTGGAAACACCATATATTTT.

This sequence joins TRBV19 and TRBJ2-5, with D perhaps matching TRBD2 (6 bases). CDR3 length: 14 amino acids. Germline lookup yields CDR1 LNHDA and CDR2 SQIVND (reference sequence). V was trimmed by 8 bases and J by 5 bases, leaving 18 bases between them. In DNA form, the CDR3 reads TGTGCCAGTGTAAATTCGGGGCGGGATGAGACCCAGTACTTC. It is translated as CASVNSGRDETQYF.

This chain joins TRBV5-6 and TRBJ1-5, with D unresolved. With 4 bases removed from V and 7 bases from J, the gap between germline ends came to 12 bases. Germline V lookup: CDR1 SGHDT, CDR2 YYEEEE. This CDR3 contains 13 residues. The CDR3 loop reads CASSQGVGQPQHF. The CDR3 region has the DNA TGTGCCAGCAGCCAAGGAGTCGGGCAGCCCCAGCATTTT. Variable domain in full (rest from reference TRBV5-6 and TRBJ1-5): DAGVTQSPTHLIKTRGQQVTLRCSPKSGHDTVSWYQQALGQGPQFIFQYYEEEERQRGNFPDRFSGHQFPNYSSELNVNALLLGDSALYLCASSQGVGQPQHFGDGTRLSIL.

The genes are TRBV24-1 and TRBJ1-2, with TRBD1 matching over 11 bases. The CDR3 extends over 15 amino acids. CDR1 and CDR2 from the germline V gene are KGHDR and SFDVKD. The V and J ends lost 2 bases and 3 bases, in that order; junction bases with no gene match: 1. The CDR3 protein is CATSDWTGGYYGYTF. CDR3 sequence (DNA): TGTGCCACCAGTGATTGGACAGGGGGCTACTATGGCTACACCTTC.

The chain is built from TRBV27 and TRBJ2-1; D unresolved. The CDR3 totals 13 residues. The ends were cut back, 3 bases at V and 3 bases at J, with 6 bases in the middle. Germline V gene lookup returns CDR1 MNHEY and CDR2 SMNVEV (reference sequence). The CDR3 reads CASSFPGYNEQFF. The CDR3 DNA reads as TGTGCCAGCAGTTTTCCCGGCTACAATGAGCAGTTCTTC.

The chain joins TRBV19 to TRBJ2-5, with D unclear. The length of the CDR3 is 13 residues. Germline V CDR1 and CDR2: LNHDA, SQIVND (reference sequence). V was pared by 4 bases and J by 6 bases, with 12 bases between. The CDR3 loop reads CASSTRQRKTQYF. In DNA form, the CDR3 reads TGTGCCAGTAGTACGAGGCAGAGGAAGACCCAGTACTTC.

This chain joins TRBV5-4 and TRBJ2-3; tentatively, D is TRBD1 or TRBD2 (5 bases each). Germline lookup yields CDR1 SGHNT and CDR2 YYREEE (reference sequence). Trimming left V 4 bases short and J 8 bases short, with 17 bases between. CDR3 length equals 14 residues. The CDR3 bases are TGTGCCAGCAGCCCTAGTCGCGAGGGACCTACGCAGTATTTT. Translated: CASSPSREGPTQYF.

The V call is TRBV25-1, the J call TRBJ2-7; possibly TRBD1 for D (6 bases). CDR3 length: 13 residues. Deletions cut 4 bases from V and 8 bases from J, with 15 bases between. Germline V gives CDR1 MGHDK, CDR2 SYGVNS. The DNA of the CDR3 is TGTGCCAGCAGTGGCCGAACAGGGTTGAAGCAGTACTTC. It is translated as CASSGRTGLKQYF.

The CDR3 is CASSGGRALDTQYF. In DNA, the CDR3 is TGTGCCAGCAGTGGTGGGAGGGCCTTAGATACGCAGTATTTT. The chain recombines TRBV2 with TRBJ2-3; TRBD2 matches at 7 bases. V was pared by 4 bases and J by 5 bases, with 6 bases of the junction left unmatched. Germline CDR1 and CDR2: SNHLY and FYNNEI. The length of the CDR3 is 14 residues.

The chain uses TRBV7-2 and TRBJ2-2; possible D gene TRBD1, 6 bases. From germline, CDR1 is SGHTA and CDR2 FQGNSA. V lost 1 base and J lost 7, with 10 bases in between. This CDR3 is 14 amino acids long. The CDR3, as DNA: TGTGCCAGCAGCTTAGGCACAGGGATCGGGGAGCTGTTTTTT. It specifies CASSLGTGIGELFF.